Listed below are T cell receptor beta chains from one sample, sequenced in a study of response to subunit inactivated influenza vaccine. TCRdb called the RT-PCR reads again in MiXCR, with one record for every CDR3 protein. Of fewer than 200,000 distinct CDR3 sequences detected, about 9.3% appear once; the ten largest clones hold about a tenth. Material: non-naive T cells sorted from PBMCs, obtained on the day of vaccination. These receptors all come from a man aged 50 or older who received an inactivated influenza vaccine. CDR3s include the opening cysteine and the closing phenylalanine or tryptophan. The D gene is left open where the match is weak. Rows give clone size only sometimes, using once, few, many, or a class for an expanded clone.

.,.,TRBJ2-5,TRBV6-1,CASSEDLGVGETQYF,TGTGCCAGCAGTGAAGATTTGGGGGTAGGGGAGACCCAGTACTTC
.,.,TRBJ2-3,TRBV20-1,CSADGGRHNPDTQYF,TGCAGTGCCGATGGGGGTCGGCATAATCCAGATACGCAGTATTTT
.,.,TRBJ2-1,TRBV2,CASSDPGVWHNEQFF,TGTGCCAGCAGTGATCCGGGGGTTTGGCACAATGAGCAGTTCTTC
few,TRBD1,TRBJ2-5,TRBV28,CASSSTGVRETQYF,TGTGCCAGCAGTTCGACAGGGGTACGCGAGACCCAGTACTTC
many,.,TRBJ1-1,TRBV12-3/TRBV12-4,CASSLDSTMNTEAFF,TGTGCCAGCAGTTTAGACAGCACAATGAACACTGAAGCTTTCTTT
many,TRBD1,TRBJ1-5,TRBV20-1,CSARGTGGNQPQHF,TGCAGTGCTAGAGGGACAGGGGGCAATCAGCCCCAGCATTTT
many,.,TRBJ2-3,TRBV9,CASSVGGQHTQYF,TGTGCCAGCAGCGTAGGGGGACAACATACGCAGTATTTT
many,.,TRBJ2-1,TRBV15,CATSRDTHSNEQFF,TGTGCCACCAGCAGAGATACCCACTCCAATGAGCAGTTCTTC
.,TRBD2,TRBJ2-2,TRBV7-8,CASSLVGGLAGELFF,TGTGCCAGCAGCTTAGTCGGGGGGTTAGCCGGGGAGCTGTTTTTT
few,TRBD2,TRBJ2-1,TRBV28,CASSRGGTSSYNEQFF,TGTGCCAGCAGCCGGGGGGGGACTAGCTCGTACAATGAGCAGTTCTTC
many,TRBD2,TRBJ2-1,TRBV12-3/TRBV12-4,CASTAGLDLNEQFF,TGTGCCAGCACCGCGGGACTAGACTTAAATGAGCAGTTCTTC
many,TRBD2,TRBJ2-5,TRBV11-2,CASSAIGGALETQYF,TGTGCCAGCAGCGCGATCGGGGGGGCCTTGGAGACCCAGTACTTC
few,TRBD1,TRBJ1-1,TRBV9,CASSAGTGVGYTEAFF,TGTGCCAGCAGCGCCGGGACAGGGGTGGGTTACACTGAAGCTTTCTTT
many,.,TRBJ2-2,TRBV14,CASSPTQDSYTGELFF,TGTGCCAGCAGCCCAACGCAAGACAGTTACACCGGGGAGCTGTTTTTT
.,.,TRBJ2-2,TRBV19,CASSPGAGELFF,TGTGCCAGTAGCCCGGGGGCCGGGGAGCTGTTTTTT
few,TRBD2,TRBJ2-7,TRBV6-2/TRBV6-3,CASSYSFTSGATVGYEQYF,TGTGCCAGCAGTTACTCTTTTACTAGCGGGGCAACGGTGGGCTACGAGCAGTACTTC
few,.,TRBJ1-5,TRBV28,CASSLVLKGQPQHF,TGTGCCAGCAGTTTGGTCCTCAAAGGGCAGCCCCAGCATTTT
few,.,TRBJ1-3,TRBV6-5,CASSYSSLGNTIYF,TGTGCCAGCAGTTACTCGAGCCTTGGAAACACCATATATTTT
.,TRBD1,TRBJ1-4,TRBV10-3,CAISYDRGGIEKLFF,TGTGCCATCAGCTACGACAGGGGTGGGATCGAAAAACTGTTTTTT
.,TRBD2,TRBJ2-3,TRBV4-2,CASSHSSGGADTQYF,TGTGCCAGCAGCCATTCTAGCGGGGGGGCTGATACGCAGTATTTT
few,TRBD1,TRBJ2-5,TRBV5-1,CASRADRGFEETQYF,TGCGCCAGCAGAGCCGACAGGGGATTTGAAGAGACCCAGTACTTC
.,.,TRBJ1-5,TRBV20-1,CSASSRGMSNQPQHF,TGCAGTGCTAGTTCAAGGGGTATGAGTAATCAGCCCCAGCATTTT
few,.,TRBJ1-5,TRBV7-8,CASSQATEFSNQPQHF,TGTGCCAGCAGCCAAGCGACAGAATTTAGCAATCAGCCCCAGCATTTT
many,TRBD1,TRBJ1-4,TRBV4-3,CASSHNRGVREKLFF,TGCGCCAGCAGCCACAACAGGGGGGTCAGAGAAAAACTGTTTTTT
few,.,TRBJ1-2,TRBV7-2,CASSFHDPGRIYGYTF,TGTGCCAGCAGCTTCCATGACCCGGGAAGGATCTATGGCTACACCTTC
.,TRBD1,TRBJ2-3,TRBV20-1,CSAVPGQGIGTQYF,TGCAGTGCCGTACCGGGACAGGGGATCGGTACGCAGTATTTT
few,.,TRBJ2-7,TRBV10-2,CASLRGPQAYEQYF,TGCGCCAGCCTCAGGGGACCTCAAGCCTACGAGCAGTACTTC
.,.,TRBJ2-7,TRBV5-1,CASSLPGSEQYF,TGCGCCAGCAGCTTGCCAGGGTCCGAGCAGTACTTC
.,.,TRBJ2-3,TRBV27,CASSLRFAGFTDTQYF,TGTGCCAGCAGTTTAAGGTTCGCGGGGTTCACAGATACGCAGTATTTT
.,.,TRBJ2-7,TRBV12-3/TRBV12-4,CASRLGRDSYEQYF,TGTGCCAGCAGGCTGGGTAGAGACTCCTACGAGCAGTACTTC
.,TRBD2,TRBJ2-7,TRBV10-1,CASRSGTSGYEQYF,TGCGCCAGCAGATCCGGGACTAGCGGCTACGAGCAGTACTTC
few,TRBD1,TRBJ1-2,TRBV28,CASSPDRGGNYGYTF,TGTGCCAGCAGCCCCGACAGGGGGGGTAACTATGGCTACACCTTC
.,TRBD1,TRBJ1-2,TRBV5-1,CASSYTGDGYTF,TGCGCCAGCAGCTATACAGGGGATGGCTACACCTTC